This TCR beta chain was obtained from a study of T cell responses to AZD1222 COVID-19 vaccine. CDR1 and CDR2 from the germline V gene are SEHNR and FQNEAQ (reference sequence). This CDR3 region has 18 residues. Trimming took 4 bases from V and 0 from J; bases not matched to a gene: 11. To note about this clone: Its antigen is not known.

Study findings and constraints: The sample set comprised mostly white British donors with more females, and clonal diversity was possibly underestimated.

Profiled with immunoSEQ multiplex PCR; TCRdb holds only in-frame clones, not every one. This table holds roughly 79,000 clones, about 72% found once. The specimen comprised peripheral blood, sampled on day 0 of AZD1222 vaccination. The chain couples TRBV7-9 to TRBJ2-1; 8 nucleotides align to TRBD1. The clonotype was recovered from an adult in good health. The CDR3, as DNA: TGTGCCAGCAGCTCATCCGGGGGACAGGCAAGCTCCTACAATGAGCAGTTCTTC. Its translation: CASSSSGGQASSYNEQFF.